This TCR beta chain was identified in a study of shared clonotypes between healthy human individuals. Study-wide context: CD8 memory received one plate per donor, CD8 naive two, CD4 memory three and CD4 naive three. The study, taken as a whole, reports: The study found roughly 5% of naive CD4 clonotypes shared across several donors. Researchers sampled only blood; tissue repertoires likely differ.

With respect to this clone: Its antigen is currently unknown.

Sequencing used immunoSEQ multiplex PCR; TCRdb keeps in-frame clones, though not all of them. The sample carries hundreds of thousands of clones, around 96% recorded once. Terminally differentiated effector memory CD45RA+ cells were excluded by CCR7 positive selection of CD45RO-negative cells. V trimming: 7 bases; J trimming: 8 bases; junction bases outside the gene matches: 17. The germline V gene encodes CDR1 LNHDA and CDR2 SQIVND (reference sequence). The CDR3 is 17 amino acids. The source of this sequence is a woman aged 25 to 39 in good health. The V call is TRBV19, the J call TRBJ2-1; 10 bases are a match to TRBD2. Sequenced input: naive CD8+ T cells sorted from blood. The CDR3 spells CASKGGLVRAGGDEQFF. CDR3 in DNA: TGTGCCAGTAAGGGTGGGTTGGTGAGAGCGGGAGGGGATGAGCAGTTCTTC.